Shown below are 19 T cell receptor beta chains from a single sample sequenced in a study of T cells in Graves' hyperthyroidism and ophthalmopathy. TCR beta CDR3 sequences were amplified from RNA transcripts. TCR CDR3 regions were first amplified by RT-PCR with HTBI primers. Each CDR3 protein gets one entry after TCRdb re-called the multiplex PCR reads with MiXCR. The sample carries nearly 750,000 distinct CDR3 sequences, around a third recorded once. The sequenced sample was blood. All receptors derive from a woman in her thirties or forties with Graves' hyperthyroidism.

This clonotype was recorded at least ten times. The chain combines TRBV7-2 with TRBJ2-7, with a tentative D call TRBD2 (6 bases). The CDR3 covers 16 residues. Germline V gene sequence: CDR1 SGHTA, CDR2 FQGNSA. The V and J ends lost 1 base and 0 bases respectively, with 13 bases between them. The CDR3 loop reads CASSLDLAGSSYEQYF. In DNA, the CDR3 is TGTGCCAGCAGCTTAGATCTTGCGGGAAGCTCCTACGAGCAGTACTTC.

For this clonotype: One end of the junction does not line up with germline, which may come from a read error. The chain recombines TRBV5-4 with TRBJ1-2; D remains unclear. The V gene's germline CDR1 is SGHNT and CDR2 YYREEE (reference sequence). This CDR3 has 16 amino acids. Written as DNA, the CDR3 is TGTGCCAGCAGCCAAGATATGAGTAGGGCCTTCTATGGCCACACCTTC. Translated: CASSQDMSRAFYGHTF.

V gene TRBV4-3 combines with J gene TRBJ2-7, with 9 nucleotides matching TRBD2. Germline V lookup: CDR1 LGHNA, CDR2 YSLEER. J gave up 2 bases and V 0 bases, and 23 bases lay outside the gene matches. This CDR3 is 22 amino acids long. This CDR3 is CASSQDWYREGELAGLPYEQYF. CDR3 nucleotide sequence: TGCGCCAGCAGCCAAGATTGGTATCGTGAGGGGGAACTAGCGGGCCTGCCCTACGAGCAGTACTTC.

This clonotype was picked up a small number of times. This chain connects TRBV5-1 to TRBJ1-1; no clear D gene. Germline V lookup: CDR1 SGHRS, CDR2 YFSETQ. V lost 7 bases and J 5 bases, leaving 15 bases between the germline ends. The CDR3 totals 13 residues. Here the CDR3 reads CASQWSGGTEAFF. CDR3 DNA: TGCGCCAGCCAATGGTCGGGTGGTACTGAAGCTTTCTTT. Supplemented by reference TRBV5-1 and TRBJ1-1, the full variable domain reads KAGVTQTPRYLIKTRGQQVTLSCSPISGHRSVSWYQQTPGQGLQFLFEYFSETQRNKGNFPGRFSGRQFSNSRSEMNVSTLELGDSALYLCASQWSGGTEAFFGQGTRLTVV.

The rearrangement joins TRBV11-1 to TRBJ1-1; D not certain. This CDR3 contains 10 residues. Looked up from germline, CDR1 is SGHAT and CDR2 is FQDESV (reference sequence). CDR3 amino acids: CARMNTEAFF. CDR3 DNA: TGTGCTAGAATGAACACTGAAGCTTTCTTT.

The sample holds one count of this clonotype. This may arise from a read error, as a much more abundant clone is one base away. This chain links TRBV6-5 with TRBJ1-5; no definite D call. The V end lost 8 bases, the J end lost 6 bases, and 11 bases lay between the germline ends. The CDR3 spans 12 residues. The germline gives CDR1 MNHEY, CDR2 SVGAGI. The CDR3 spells CASGGWSQPQHF. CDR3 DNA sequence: TGTGCCAGCGGTGGATGGAGTCAGCCCCAGCATTTT.

The CDR3 sequence is CAISKGGPNEKLFF. The DNA of the CDR3 is TGTGCCATCTCCAAGGGGGGACCTAATGAAAAACTGTTTTTT. This chain uses TRBV19 with TRBJ1-4; D might be TRBD1 (6 bases). V was shortened by 10 bases and J by 3 bases, with 15 bases between the two germline ends. The germline CDR1 and CDR2 sequences are LNHDA and SQIVND (reference sequence). This CDR3 contains 14 residues. The whole variable domain, filled in from reference TRBV19 and TRBJ1-4, reads DGGITQSPKYLFRKEGQNVTLSCEQNLNHDAMYWYRQDPGQGLRLIYYSQIVNDFQKGDIAEGYSVSREKKESFPLTVTSAQKNPTAFYLCAISKGGPNEKLFFGSGTQLSVL.

CDR3 sequence: CATSRLGTVSDTQYF. DNA of the CDR3: TGTGCCACCAGCAGACTGGGGACTGTTTCAGATACGCAGTATTTT. V is TRBV15 and J is TRBJ1-5; D may be TRBD2 (6 bases). The J call is uncertain, as TRBJ2-3 better fits the DNA end. CDR3 length equals 15 residues. The V gene's germline CDR1 is LNHNV and CDR2 YYDKDF (reference sequence).

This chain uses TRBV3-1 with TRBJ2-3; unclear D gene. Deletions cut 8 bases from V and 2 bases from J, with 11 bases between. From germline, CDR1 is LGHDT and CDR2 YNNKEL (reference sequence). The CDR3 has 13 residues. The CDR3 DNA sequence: TGTGCCAGCCGCTTAGAGTCCACAGATACGCAGTATTTT. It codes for CASRLESTDTQYF.

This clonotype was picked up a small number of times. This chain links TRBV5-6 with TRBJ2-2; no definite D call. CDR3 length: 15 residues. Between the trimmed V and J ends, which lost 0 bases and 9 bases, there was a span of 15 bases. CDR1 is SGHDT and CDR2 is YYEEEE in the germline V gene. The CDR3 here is CASSLGARPTRELFF. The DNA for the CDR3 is TGTGCCAGCAGCTTGGGCGCGCGACCGACCAGGGAGCTGTTTTTT. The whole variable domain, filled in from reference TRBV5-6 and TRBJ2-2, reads DAGVTQSPTHLIKTRGQQVTLRCSPKSGHDTVSWYQQALGQGPQFIFQYYEEEERQRGNFPDRFSGHQFPNYSSELNVNALLLGDSALYLCASSLGARPTRELFFGEGSRLTVL.

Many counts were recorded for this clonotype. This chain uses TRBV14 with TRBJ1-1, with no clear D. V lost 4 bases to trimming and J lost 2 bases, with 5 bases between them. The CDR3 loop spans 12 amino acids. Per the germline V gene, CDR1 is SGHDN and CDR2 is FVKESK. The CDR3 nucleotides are TGTGCCAGCAGCCGTATAAACACTGAAGCTTTCTTT. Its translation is CASSRINTEAFF.

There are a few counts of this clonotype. CDR3 amino acids: CASSLMRDQPQHF. CDR3 DNA: TGTGCCAGCAGTTTAATGAGGGATCAGCCCCAGCATTTT. The chain couples TRBV27 to TRBJ1-5; D not resolved. Germline lookup yields CDR1 MNHEY and CDR2 SMNVEV (reference sequence). V shed 2 bases and J shed 5 bases, with 7 bases lying between them. The CDR3 covers 13 residues.

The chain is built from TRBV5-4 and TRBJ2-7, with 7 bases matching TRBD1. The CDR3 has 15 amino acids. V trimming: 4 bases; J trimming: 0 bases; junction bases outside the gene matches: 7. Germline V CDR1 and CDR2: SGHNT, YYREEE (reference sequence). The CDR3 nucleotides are TGTGCCAGCAGCCCACGGGACAGAAACTCCTACGAGCAGTACTTC. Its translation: CASSPRDRNSYEQYF.

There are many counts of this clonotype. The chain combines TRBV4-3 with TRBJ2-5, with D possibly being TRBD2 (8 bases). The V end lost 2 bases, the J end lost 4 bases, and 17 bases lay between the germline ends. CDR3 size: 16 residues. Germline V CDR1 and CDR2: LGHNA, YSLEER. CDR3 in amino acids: CASSQSGGGVGETQYF. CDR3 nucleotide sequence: TGCGCCAGCAGCCAATCGGGAGGGGGCGTTGGAGAGACCCAGTACTTC.

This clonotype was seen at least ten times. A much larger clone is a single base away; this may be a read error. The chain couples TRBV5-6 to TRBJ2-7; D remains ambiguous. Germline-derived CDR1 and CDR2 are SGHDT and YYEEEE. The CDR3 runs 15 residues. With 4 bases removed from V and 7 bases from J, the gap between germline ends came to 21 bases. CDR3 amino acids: CASSPLRDRPREQYF. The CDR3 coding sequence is TGTGCCAGCAGCCCCCTCCGTGATAGGCCGAGGGAGCAGTACTTC.

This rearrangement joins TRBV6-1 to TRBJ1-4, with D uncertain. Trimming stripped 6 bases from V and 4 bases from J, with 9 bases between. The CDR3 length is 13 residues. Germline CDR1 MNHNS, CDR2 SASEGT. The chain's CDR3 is CASRPAVNEKLFF. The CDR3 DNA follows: TGTGCCAGCAGACCCGCGGTTAATGAAAAACTGTTTTTT.

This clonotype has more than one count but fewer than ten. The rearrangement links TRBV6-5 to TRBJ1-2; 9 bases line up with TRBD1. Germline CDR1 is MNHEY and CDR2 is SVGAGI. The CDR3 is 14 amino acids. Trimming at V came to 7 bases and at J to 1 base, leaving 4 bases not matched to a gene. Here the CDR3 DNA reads TGTGCCAGCAAAACAGGGGGCGGTAACTATGGCTACACCTTC. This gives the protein CASKTGGGNYGYTF.

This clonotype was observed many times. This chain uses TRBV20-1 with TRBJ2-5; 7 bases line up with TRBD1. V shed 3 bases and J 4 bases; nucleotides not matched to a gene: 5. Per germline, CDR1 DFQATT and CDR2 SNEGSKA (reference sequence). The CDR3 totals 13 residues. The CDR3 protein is CSASEGALETQYF. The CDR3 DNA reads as TGCAGTGCTAGTGAGGGGGCTTTAGAGACCCAGTACTTC.

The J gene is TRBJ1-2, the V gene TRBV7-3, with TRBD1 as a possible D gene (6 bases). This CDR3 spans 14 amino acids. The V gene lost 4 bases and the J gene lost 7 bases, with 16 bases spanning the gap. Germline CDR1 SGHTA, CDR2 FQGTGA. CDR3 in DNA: TGTGCCAGCAGCTCAACAGGGCCCGGGGGTGGCTACACCTTC. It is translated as CASSSTGPGGGYTF.